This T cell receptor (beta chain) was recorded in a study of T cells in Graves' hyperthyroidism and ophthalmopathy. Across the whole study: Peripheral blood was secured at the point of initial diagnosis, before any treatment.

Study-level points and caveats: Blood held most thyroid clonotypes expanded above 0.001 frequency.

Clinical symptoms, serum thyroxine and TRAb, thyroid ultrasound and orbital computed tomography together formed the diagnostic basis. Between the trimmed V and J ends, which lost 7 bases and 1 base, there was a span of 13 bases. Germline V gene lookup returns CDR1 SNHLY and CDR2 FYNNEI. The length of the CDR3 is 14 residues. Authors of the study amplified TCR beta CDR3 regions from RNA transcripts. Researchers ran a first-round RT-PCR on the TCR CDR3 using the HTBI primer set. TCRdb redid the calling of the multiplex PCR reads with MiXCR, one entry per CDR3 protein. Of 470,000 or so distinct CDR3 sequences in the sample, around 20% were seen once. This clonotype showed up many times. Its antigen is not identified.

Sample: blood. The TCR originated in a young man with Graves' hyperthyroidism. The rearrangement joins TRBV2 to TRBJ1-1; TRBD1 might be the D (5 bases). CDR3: CASTPGLSNTEAFF. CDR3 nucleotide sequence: TGTGCCAGCACCCCGGGACTCTCGAACACTGAAGCTTTCTTT.